This passage covers 6 T cell receptor beta chains from one sample sequenced in a study of control samples from healthy donors and cancer patients. Measured with immunoSEQ multiplex PCR; TCRdb has only the in-frame clones, and not every one. This table has about 92,000 clones, roughly 82% appearing once. The sequenced sample was blood. The origin of the receptors is a woman between 55 and 75 years old in good health.

This sequence joins TRBV28 and TRBJ2-6, with 8 bases fitting TRBD1. The CDR3 is made up of 15 amino acids. Germline CDR1 reads MDHEN; CDR2 reads SYDVKM. V trimming: 4 bases; J trimming: 3 bases; junction bases outside the gene matches: 2. The CDR3 DNA reads as TGTGCCAGCAGTTCACAGGGGGGTGGGGCCAACGTCCTGACTTTC. Its translation: CASSSQGGGANVLTF.

V is TRBV11-3 and J is TRBJ2-1, with D tentatively TRBD2 (5 bases). V was pared by 5 bases and J by 6 bases, with 17 bases between. Germline V gene lookup returns CDR1 SGHNT and CDR2 YENEEA. This CDR3 is 15 amino acids long. DNA for the CDR3: TGTGCCAGCAGCAGTGACGGGATAGCAGGCAATGAGCAGTTCTTC. Translated: CASSSDGIAGNEQFF.

This clone was counted a single time. This chain joins TRBV7-9 and TRBJ2-3; the D gene is possibly TRBD2 (5 bases). Germline CDR1 SEHNR, CDR2 FQNEAQ (reference sequence). The V end was cut by 0 bases, the J end by 3 bases, with 10 bases between. The CDR3 extends over 15 amino acids. The CDR3 here is CASSLAAESTDTQYF. CDR3 sequence (DNA): TGTGCCAGCAGCTTAGCAGCGGAATCGACAGATACGCAGTATTTT.

This clone was counted a few times. This chain links TRBV6-5 with TRBJ1-3, with D hard to call. V lost 10 bases, J lost 7 bases, and 11 bases lay in between. The CDR3 is 11 amino acids. The germline gives CDR1 MNHEY, CDR2 SVGAGI. In nucleotides, the CDR3 is TGTGCCATCCTATGGAGGAACACCATATATTTT. Translation: CAILWRNTIYF.

This chain uses TRBV13 with TRBJ1-1; D is perhaps TRBD1 (6 bases). This CDR3 region has 20 residues. V lost 1 base and J 0 bases, leaving 24 bases between the germline ends. The germline CDR1 and CDR2 sequences are PRHDT and FYEKMQ (reference sequence). The CDR3 coding sequence is TGTGCCAGCAGCTTAGAATGGTGGGGGGCGAGCAGGGGAATGAACACTGAAGCTTTCTTT. Translation: CASSLEWWGASRGMNTEAFF.

The chain joins TRBV3-1 (or the pseudogene TRBV3-2) to TRBJ2-1; no reliable D call. This CDR3 contains 11 residues. The V end lost 2 bases, the J end lost 12 bases, and 8 bases lay between the germline ends. CDR1 LGHDT and CDR2 YNNKEL come from the germline V gene (reference sequence). The CDR3: CASSQSSPQFF. Here the CDR3 DNA reads TGTGCCAGCAGCCAATCTTCCCCGCAGTTCTTC.